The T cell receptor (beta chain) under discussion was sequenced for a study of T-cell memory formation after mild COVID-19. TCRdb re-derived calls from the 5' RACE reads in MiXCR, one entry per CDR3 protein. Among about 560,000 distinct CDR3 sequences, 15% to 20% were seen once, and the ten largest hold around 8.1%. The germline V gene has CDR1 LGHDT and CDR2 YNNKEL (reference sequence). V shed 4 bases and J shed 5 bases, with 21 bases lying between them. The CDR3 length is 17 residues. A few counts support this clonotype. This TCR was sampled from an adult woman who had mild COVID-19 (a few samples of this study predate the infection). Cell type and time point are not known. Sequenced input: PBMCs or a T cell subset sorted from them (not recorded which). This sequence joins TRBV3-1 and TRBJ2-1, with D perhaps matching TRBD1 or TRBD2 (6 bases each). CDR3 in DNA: TGTGCCAGCAGCCCGTCGGGGGCGGGGCCTGCAGACAATGAGCAGTTCTTC. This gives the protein CASSPSGAGPADNEQFF.